A single sample is the source of the 24 T cell receptor beta chains below, sequenced in a study of shared clonotypes between healthy human individuals. The data were produced by immunoSEQ multiplex PCR, yet TCRdb's version contains in-frame clones alone and is incomplete. The data contain over 2 million clones, around 90% of them singletons. The sequenced sample was naive CD4+ T cells from PBMCs. Stated subset: CD45RA+ positively selected. These receptor sequences come from a man between 18 and 29 years old in good health. Some clones in this sample may be carry-over from other donors' samples.

The chain is built from TRBV2 and TRBJ1-1; 7 nucleotides align to TRBD1. Germline V gives CDR1 SNHLY, CDR2 FYNNEI. This CDR3 is built from 15 residues. Trimming removed 5 bases from V and 4 bases from J; junction bases left unmatched: 10. CDR3 residues: CASSPTDRAGTEAFF. DNA for the CDR3: TGTGCCAGCAGTCCCACCGACAGGGCTGGCACTGAAGCTTTCTTT. Supplemented by reference TRBV2 and TRBJ1-1, the full variable domain reads EPEVTQTPSHQVTQMGQEVILRCVPISNHLYFYWYRQILGQKVEFLVSFYNNEISEKSEIFDDQFSVERPDGSNFTLKIRSTKLEDSAMYFCASSPTDRAGTEAFFGQGTRLTVV.

V gene TRBV28 combines with J gene TRBJ1-1; D is ambiguous. The CDR3 spans 12 residues. Germline CDR1 and CDR2: MDHEN and SYDVKM. Trimming cost V 5 bases and J 6 bases, with 10 bases left between them. The CDR3 coding sequence is TGTGCCAGCAGTCCGTACATAGCTGAAGCTTTCTTT. It codes for CASSPYIAEAFF.

J is TRBJ1-5 and V is TRBV2, with TRBD1 matching over 7 bases. Per the germline V gene, CDR1 is SNHLY and CDR2 is FYNNEI. The CDR3 extends over 16 amino acids. With 6 bases clipped from V and 0 bases from J, the junction kept 8 bases outside the gene matches. Here the CDR3 reads CASRAPGGDSNQPQHF. CDR3 bases: TGTGCCAGCAGGGCCCCAGGGGGGGATAGCAATCAGCCCCAGCATTTT.

V usage is TRBV29-1 and J usage is TRBJ2-1; no definite D call. The V end lost 0 bases, the J end lost 5 bases, and 8 bases lay between the germline ends. The CDR3 spans 13 residues. CDR1 and CDR2 (germline): SQVTM, ANQGSEA. CDR3 amino acids: CSVEEQTHNEQFF. CDR3 nucleotide sequence: TGCAGCGTTGAAGAGCAAACTCACAATGAGCAGTTCTTC.

As concerns this clone: Other DNA sequences in the same sample also yield this CDR3. The V gene is TRBV6-6, the J gene TRBJ1-5; D is unclear. The V and J ends lost 0 bases and 7 bases respectively, with 7 bases between them. There are 13 residues in the CDR3. The germline CDR1 and CDR2 sequences are MNHNY and SVGAGI (reference sequence). CDR3 in DNA: TGTGCCAGCAGTTACTCGCCCACCCAGCCCCAGCATTTT. It yields the protein CASSYSPTQPQHF.

In DNA form, the CDR3 reads TGCGCCAGCAGCCTCCGGGACACAACCTACGAGCAGTACTTC. Translation: CASSLRDTTYEQYF. V gene TRBV4-1 combines with J gene TRBJ2-7; a possible D gene is TRBD1 (6 bases). CDR3 length equals 14 residues. V gave up 4 bases and J gave up 2 bases, with 12 bases separating them. Germline V gene lookup returns CDR1 MGHRA and CDR2 YSYEKL.

The chain joins TRBV7-3 to TRBJ2-5, with TRBD2 as a possible D gene (6 bases). With 3 bases removed from V and 5 bases from J, the gap between germline ends came to 13 bases. This CDR3 is built from 14 residues. The germline gives CDR1 SGHTA, CDR2 FQGTGA. The CDR3 loop reads CASSFFGGEETQYF. Written as DNA, the CDR3 is TGTGCCAGCAGCTTCTTCGGGGGTGAGGAGACCCAGTACTTC.

This clone was detected only a few times. The V call is TRBV7-9, the J call TRBJ1-1, with D unclear. Germline values: CDR1 SEHNR, CDR2 FQNEAQ (reference sequence). V was clipped by 4 bases and J by 7 bases, with 10 bases between them. CDR3 length: 12 residues. The DNA for the CDR3 is TGTGCCAGCAGCTCGGGATTTGGTGAAGCTTTCTTT. Encoded protein: CASSSGFGEAFF.

As DNA, the CDR3 is TGTGCCAGCAGCCAAGTTATCGGGAGCGATCTCTACGAGCAGTACTTC. Translated, it gives CASSQVIGSDLYEQYF. The chain has TRBV4-2 and TRBJ2-7, with a tentative D call TRBD2 (6 bases). Germline V CDR1 and CDR2: LGHNA, YNFKEQ. The CDR3 contains 16 residues. Between the trimmed V and J ends, which lost 1 base and 3 bases, there was a span of 16 bases.

The rearrangement links TRBV27 to TRBJ2-1, with 9 positions matching TRBD2. This CDR3 is built from 15 residues. V was pared by 2 bases and J by 8 bases, with 7 bases of the junction left unmatched. Germline CDR1 reads MNHEY; CDR2 reads SMNVEV (reference sequence). The CDR3 DNA follows: TGTGCCAGCAGTTTAGGAGCGGGAGGAACCTATGAGCAGTTCTTC. Translating it yields CASSLGAGGTYEQFF.

The V gene is TRBV19, the J gene TRBJ2-1; possibly TRBD1 for D (6 bases). Germline V gives CDR1 LNHDA, CDR2 SQIVND (reference sequence). CDR3 length equals 16 residues. Trimming shortened V by 5 bases and J by 0 bases, and 14 bases separated the two germline ends. The CDR3 DNA sequence: TGTGCCAGTAGTGTATACAGGGAGTACTCCTACAATGAGCAGTTCTTC. Its protein product is CASSVYREYSYNEQFF.

The rearrangement uses TRBV6-1 and TRBJ2-7; the D is unclear. V lost 5 bases and J 7 bases, leaving 21 bases between the germline ends. The CDR3 length is 15 residues. Germline V gene data show CDR1 as MNHNS and CDR2 as SASEGT. The CDR3 here is CASSFPGSTLGEQYF. CDR3 DNA: TGTGCCAGCAGTTTCCCGGGCTCCACCCTGGGGGAGCAGTACTTC.

V is TRBV7-2 and J is TRBJ2-1; 11 positions agree with TRBD2. Losses at the gene ends were 1 base for V and 9 bases for J; bases not matched to a gene: 11. The germline gives CDR1 SGHTA, CDR2 FQGNSA. CDR3 size: 17 residues. CDR3 nucleotide sequence: TGTGCCAGCAGCTTAGTGCCTAGCGGGAGGCTCCGGGGTGAGCAGTTCTTC. Translating gives CASSLVPSGRLRGEQFF.

As to this clone: Other DNA sequences in this specimen translate into the identical CDR3. The chain recombines TRBV30 with TRBJ1-5, with D possibly matching TRBD1 (5 bases). The CDR3 consists of 14 residues. Trimming cost V 0 bases and J 4 bases, with 10 bases left between them. Germline V lookup: CDR1 GTSNPN, CDR2 SVGIG (reference sequence). The CDR3 region has the DNA TGTGCCTGGAGTGTATCCGGGGGAAATCAGCCCCAGCATTTT. Translating gives CAWSVSGGNQPQHF.

The chain carries TRBV5-1 and TRBJ2-7; tentatively, D is TRBD1 or TRBD2 (7 bases each). The CDR3 is made up of 21 amino acids. The V end was cut by 4 bases, the J end by 6 bases, with 38 bases between. The V gene's germline CDR1 is SGHRS and CDR2 YFSETQ. Here the CDR3 DNA reads TGCGCCAGCAGCCGAGCCAGGGAGGGGGCGTTGGGTCCCCCCTGCCTGTGCGAGCAGTACTTC. Translated, it gives CASSRAREGALGPPCLCEQYF.

The sample holds one count of this clone. The chain joins TRBV4-3 to TRBJ2-5, with 7 positions matching TRBD2. The length of the CDR3 is 14 residues. With 0 bases clipped from V and 9 bases from J, the junction kept 7 bases outside the gene matches. Germline CDR1 and CDR2: LGHNA and YSLEER. For the CDR3, the DNA is TGCGCCAGCAGCCAAGATGACTCACGGGGGGCCCAGTACTTC. As protein: CASSQDDSRGAQYF.

This clone was recorded only once. The chain uses TRBV28 and TRBJ2-7; TRBD1 matches at 9 bases. The CDR3 has 14 amino acids. The V and J ends lost 6 bases and 2 bases, in that order; junction bases with no gene match: 5. From germline, CDR1 is MDHEN and CDR2 SYDVKM. The CDR3 protein is CASRGTGTTYEQYF. In DNA, the CDR3 is TGTGCCAGCAGGGGGACAGGGACTACCTACGAGCAGTACTTC. Complete variable domain (other parts from reference TRBV28 and TRBJ2-7): DVKVTQSSRYLVKRTGEKVFLECVQDMDHENMFWYRQDPGLGLRLIYFSYDVKMKEKGDIPEGYSVSREKKERFSLILESASTNQTSMYLCASRGTGTTYEQYFGPGTRLTVT.

This sequence joins TRBV7-9 and TRBJ2-3; tentatively, D is TRBD2 (6 bases). CDR1 is SEHNR, CDR2 FQNEAQ, per germline (reference sequence). V lost 5 bases and J lost 0, with 9 bases in between. This CDR3 has 14 residues. The CDR3 DNA reads TGTGCCAGCAGCACCGGGACTAGCACAGATACGCAGTATTTT. Residues: CASSTGTSTDTQYF.

The chain joins TRBV5-8 to TRBJ1-5; tentatively, D is TRBD1 (5 bases). Per the germline V gene, CDR1 is SGHTS and CDR2 is YDEGEE. CDR3 size: 16 residues. Deletions cut 0 bases from V and 2 bases from J, with 12 bases between. The CDR3 coding sequence is TGTGCCAGCAGCTTGGGCGCGGGGGTTGGCAATCAGCCCCAGCATTTT. This sequence encodes CASSLGAGVGNQPQHF.

The rearrangement joins TRBV19 to TRBJ2-5; 12 bases fit TRBD2. The CDR3 covers 16 residues. Germline trimming cut 5 bases from V and 5 bases from J; bases unmatched to any gene: 9. Germline V lookup: CDR1 LNHDA, CDR2 SQIVND (reference sequence). CDR3 protein: CASSRSSGRAWETQYF. The CDR3, as DNA: TGTGCCAGTAGTCGTTCTAGCGGGAGGGCCTGGGAGACCCAGTACTTC.

V gene TRBV28 combines with J gene TRBJ2-3; tentatively, D is TRBD1 (6 bases). Trimming removed 6 bases from V and 2 bases from J, with 12 bases in between. Germline loops: CDR1 MDHEN, CDR2 SYDVKM. There are 14 residues in the CDR3. The CDR3 reads CASSWDKFTDTQYF. The CDR3 DNA sequence: TGTGCCAGCAGCTGGGACAAGTTCACAGATACGCAGTATTTT.

The rearrangement links TRBV6-5 to TRBJ2-1, with D perhaps matching TRBD1 (6 bases). The CDR3 totals 14 residues. Germline V gene sequence: CDR1 MNHEY, CDR2 SVGAGI. Trimming pared 0 bases from V and 11 bases from J, leaving 14 bases between. In nucleotides, the CDR3 is TGTGCCAGCAGTTACTCCCCAGGGGACGGCAAGCAGTTCTTC. Translated: CASSYSPGDGKQFF.

The chain uses TRBV5-1 and TRBJ2-2; 10 positions agree with TRBD1. V dropped 4 bases and J dropped 7; count of bases not matched to a gene: 10. The V gene's germline CDR1 is SGHRS and CDR2 YFSETQ. CDR3 length: 16 residues. The CDR3 spells CASSVGPTGGSGELFF. The CDR3 region has the DNA TGCGCCAGCAGCGTAGGACCGACAGGGGGCAGCGGGGAGCTGTTTTTT.

The gene calls are TRBV27 and TRBJ2-1; D is tentatively TRBD1 or TRBD2 (5 bases each). From germline, CDR1 is MNHEY and CDR2 SMNVEV (reference sequence). This CDR3 comprises 16 residues. Deletions cut 6 bases from V and 8 bases from J, with 23 bases between. CDR3 sequence: CASRSIRDRVRDEQFF. In nucleotides, the CDR3 is TGTGCCAGCAGATCTATCCGGGACCGGGTTCGGGATGAGCAGTTCTTC.